The entry below gives a single T cell receptor beta chain sequence along with its context. The authors' processing: Cell counts per sample came from amplifying reference gene primers. TCRdb's copy holds only in-frame clones and misses some; the assay was immunoSEQ multiplex PCR. The D gene and trimming were derived from the DNA, and the V and J assignments and clone size from that table. The sample includes about 130,000 clones, over 80% of them seen just once. This specimen belongs to a study of blood T cell repertoires in COVID-19. Whole-study context: COVID-19 samples, acute and convalescent, were from the United States, Italy and Spain. PBMCs, B-cell-depleted T cells, or T cells were the source of the cDNA or gDNA that made up the material.

V lost 0 bases and J lost 4; bases outside the gene matches: 2. The CDR3 loop spans 14 amino acids. CDR1 and CDR2 from the germline V gene are SGHRS and YFSETQ. The sample comprised peripheral blood. The receptor comes from a man between 60 and 75 years old with acute or convalescent COVID-19. The chain uses TRBV5-1 and TRBJ1-1; 8 bases agree with TRBD1. The CDR3 coding sequence is TGCGCCAGCAGCTTGGGTGGACAGGGCACTGAAGCTTTCTTT. It is translated as CASSLGGQGTEAFF.